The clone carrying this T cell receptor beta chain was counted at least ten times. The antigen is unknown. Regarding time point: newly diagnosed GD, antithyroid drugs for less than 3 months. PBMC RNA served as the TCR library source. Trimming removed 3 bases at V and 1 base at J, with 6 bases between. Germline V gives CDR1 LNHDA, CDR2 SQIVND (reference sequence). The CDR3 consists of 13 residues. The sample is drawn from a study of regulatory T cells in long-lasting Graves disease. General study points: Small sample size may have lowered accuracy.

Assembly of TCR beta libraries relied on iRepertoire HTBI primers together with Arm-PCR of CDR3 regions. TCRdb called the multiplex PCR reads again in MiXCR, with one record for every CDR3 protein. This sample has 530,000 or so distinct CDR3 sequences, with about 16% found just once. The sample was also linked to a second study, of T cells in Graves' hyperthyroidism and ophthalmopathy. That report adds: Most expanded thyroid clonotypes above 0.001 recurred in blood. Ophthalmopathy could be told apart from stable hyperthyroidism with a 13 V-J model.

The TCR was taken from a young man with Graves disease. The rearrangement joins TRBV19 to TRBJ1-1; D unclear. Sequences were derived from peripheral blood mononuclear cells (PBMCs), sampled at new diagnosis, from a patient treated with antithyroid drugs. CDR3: CASSMGGNTEAFF. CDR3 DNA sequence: TGTGCCAGTAGTATGGGTGGGAACACTGAAGCTTTCTTT.